Sequencing of this TCR beta chain was carried out in a study of long-term antiretroviral therapy in people with HIV. Study-wide findings and caveats: Every time point showed a repertoire led by clones expanded before ART. Viral resistance, ART adherence and therapy changes all lacked available data. CDR3 lengths in HIV samples spanned a narrower range than controls.

This clone appeared a single time. No antigen is known for it. Between the trimmed V and J ends, which lost 5 bases and 6 bases, there was a span of 11 bases. This CDR3 has 13 amino acids. From germline, CDR1 is SGHTA and CDR2 FQGNSA. The assay used was immunoSEQ (version v3.0), run at survey level. The study targeted 40,000-50,000 T-cell genomes per sample in sequencing. TCRdb's table, derived via immunoSEQ multiplex PCR, lists solely in-frame clones and lacks some. The repertoire holds some 25,000 clones, with 80% to 90% as singletons. The chain joins TRBV7-2 to TRBJ1-3, with D possibly matching TRBD1 (5 bases). Sequences were derived from unsorted PBMCs, sampled 1.2 years after starting antiretroviral therapy. The source of this sequence is a man aged 45-60 years with HIV. The CDR3 loop reads CASSRDSLNTIYF. CDR3 coding DNA: TGTGCCAGCAGCCGGGACTCTTTAAACACCATATATTTT.